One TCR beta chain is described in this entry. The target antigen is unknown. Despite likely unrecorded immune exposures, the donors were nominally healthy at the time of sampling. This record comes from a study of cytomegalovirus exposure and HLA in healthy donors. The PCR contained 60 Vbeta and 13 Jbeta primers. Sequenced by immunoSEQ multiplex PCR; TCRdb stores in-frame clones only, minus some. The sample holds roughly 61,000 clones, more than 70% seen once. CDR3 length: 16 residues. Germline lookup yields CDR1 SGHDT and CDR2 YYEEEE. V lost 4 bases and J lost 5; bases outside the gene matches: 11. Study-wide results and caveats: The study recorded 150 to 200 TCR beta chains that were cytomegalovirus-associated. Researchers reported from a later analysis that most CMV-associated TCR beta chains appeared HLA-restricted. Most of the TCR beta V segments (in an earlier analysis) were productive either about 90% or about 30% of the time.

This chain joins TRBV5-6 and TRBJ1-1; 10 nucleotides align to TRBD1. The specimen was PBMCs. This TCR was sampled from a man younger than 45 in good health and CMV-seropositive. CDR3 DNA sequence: TGTGCCAGCAGCCTGAGGGACAGGGGATCGGGAACTGAAGCTTTCTTT. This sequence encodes CASSLRDRGSGTEAFF. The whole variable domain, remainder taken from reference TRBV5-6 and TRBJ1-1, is DAGVTQSPTHLIKTRGQQVTLRCSPKSGHDTVSWYQQALGQGPQFIFQYYEEEERQRGNFPDRFSGHQFPNYSSELNVNALLLGDSALYLCASSLRDRGSGTEAFFGQGTRLTVV.